The 10 T cell receptor beta chains below come from one sample, sequenced in a study of shared clonotypes between healthy human individuals. The data were produced by immunoSEQ multiplex PCR, yet TCRdb's version contains in-frame clones alone and is incomplete. The sample contains 490,000 or so clones, 70% to 80% of which appear only once. Sequenced input: PBMCs. All receptors derive from a woman in her 40s in good health. Some clones in this sample may be carry-over from other donors' samples.

On this clone: The junction does not match germline at one end; this may be a read error. The rearrangement uses TRBV2 and TRBJ1-1; D is perhaps TRBD1 (6 bases). Looked up from germline, CDR1 is SNHLY and CDR2 is FYNNEI. This CDR3 has 14 residues. The CDR3 spells CASSKETGSREASF. CDR3 bases: TGTGCCAGCAGTAAGGAAACAGGGAGTAGGGAAGCTTCCTTT.

The rearrangement joins TRBV27 to TRBJ1-2; possible D gene TRBD1, 5 bases. Germline assignment: CDR1 MNHEY and CDR2 SMNVEV (reference sequence). V was shortened by 6 bases and J by 0 bases, with 17 bases between the two germline ends. This CDR3 spans 16 amino acids. CDR3 sequence reads: CASSRDSIPTNYGYTF. For the CDR3, the DNA is TGTGCCAGCAGCCGTGACAGCATTCCTACTAACTATGGCTACACCTTC.

The V and J genes are TRBV7-8 and TRBJ2-3, with 11 bases aligning to TRBD1. Germline assignment: CDR1 SGHVS and CDR2 FQNEAQ. The CDR3 consists of 16 residues. After removal of 5 bases from V and 4 bases from J, the junction contained 8 bases not matched to a gene. The CDR3 bases are TGTGCCAGCAGCCCGCGGGACAGGGGGTTTGCAGATACGCAGTATTTT. Translated: CASSPRDRGFADTQYF.

This sequence joins TRBV4-2 and TRBJ1-5; 10 bases are shared with TRBD1. Germline V gene lookup returns CDR1 LGHNA and CDR2 YNFKEQ. J was trimmed by 4 bases and V by 9 bases; bases with no gene match: 9. This CDR3 comprises 15 residues. The chain's CDR3 is CARSGTGAKNQPQHF. CDR3 in DNA: TGTGCCAGAAGCGGGACAGGGGCAAAAAATCAGCCCCAGCATTTT.

This clone was seen only a few times. The chain couples TRBV15 to TRBJ2-3; D is possibly TRBD2 (5 bases). Germline loops: CDR1 LNHNV, CDR2 YYDKDF (reference sequence). The CDR3 runs 15 residues. The V gene lost 0 bases and the J gene lost 2 bases, with 9 bases spanning the gap. CDR3 coding DNA: TGTGCCACCAGCAGAGATCGGGAACTCACAGATACGCAGTATTTT. Translated, it gives CATSRDRELTDTQYF.

The chain recombines TRBV10-2 with TRBJ2-7; no clear D gene. This CDR3 has 11 amino acids. V was clipped by 2 bases and J by 2 bases, with 1 base between them. CDR1 WSHSY and CDR2 SAAADI come from the germline V gene. CDR3 bases: TGCGCCAGCAGTGAGACCTACGAGCAGTACTTC. Amino acid sequence: CASSETYEQYF.

The CDR3 DNA is TGTGCCAGCAAGGGTGTCCTAGAGAAGCCCCAGCATTTT. This encodes CASKGVLEKPQHF. J is TRBJ1-5 and V is TRBV28; D is uncertain. Germline CDR1 MDHEN, CDR2 SYDVKM. The CDR3 has 13 residues. The V and J ends lost 7 bases and 8 bases respectively, with 15 bases between them.

The V gene is TRBV5-1, the J gene TRBJ2-5; TRBD2 is a possible D gene (5 bases). The V end was cut by 0 bases, the J end by 4 bases, with 13 bases between. CDR1 is SGHRS and CDR2 is YFSETQ in the germline V gene. CDR3 size: 15 residues. The CDR3 here is CASSLGVAGLETQYF. The CDR3 DNA reads TGCGCCAGCAGCTTGGGAGTGGCAGGACTAGAGACCCAGTACTTC.

This clone was seen ten or more times. The CDR3 region has the DNA TGTGCCAGCAGCTTAGACTACAGGGGACCCTACGAGCAGTACTTC. Residues: CASSLDYRGPYEQYF. The rearrangement links TRBV11-2 to TRBJ2-7; TRBD1 matches at 7 bases. The trim removed 0 bases at V and 2 bases at J, leaving 4 bases unmatched. Germline-derived CDR1 and CDR2 are SGHAT and FQNNGV. The CDR3 length is 15 residues.

The chain uses TRBV27 and TRBJ1-4; D remains ambiguous. V was pared by 0 bases and J by 0 bases, with 8 bases between. This CDR3 has 16 amino acids. Per the germline V gene, CDR1 is MNHEY and CDR2 is SMNVEV (reference sequence). This chain's CDR3 is CASSLSRRATNEKLFF. CDR3 bases: TGTGCCAGCAGTTTATCGAGGAGGGCAACTAATGAAAAACTGTTTTTT.